The next 22 T cell receptor beta chains were all read from a single sample in a study of cytomegalovirus exposure and HLA in healthy donors. PCR involved 60 Vbeta and 13 Jbeta primers. Here immunoSEQ multiplex PCR was the method, and the copy in TCRdb shows in-frame clones only, minus some. In total, the table holds more than 100,000 clones. The sequenced material came from PBMCs. The receptors derive from a man aged 35 to 55 in good health and CMV-seronegative.

The genes are TRBV5-1 and TRBJ2-1; 14 bases are shared with TRBD2. V lost 4 bases, J lost 8 bases, and 5 bases stayed unmatched. The germline CDR1 and CDR2 sequences are SGHRS and YFSETQ. This CDR3 has 15 amino acids. The CDR3 region has the DNA TGCGCCAGCAGCCAGGGACTAGCGGGAGTCGATGAGCAGTTCTTC. This encodes CASSQGLAGVDEQFF.

CDR3 bases: TGTGCCAGCAGCCGAGACCAGGGCTACGAGCAGTACTTC. It codes for CASSRDQGYEQYF. The chain carries TRBV5-4 and TRBJ2-7, with D tentatively TRBD1 (5 bases). Germline V gene sequence: CDR1 SGHNT, CDR2 YYREEE (reference sequence). The CDR3 is made up of 13 amino acids. The germline V and J ends were trimmed by 4 bases and 3 bases, with 11 bases remaining between them. Full variable domain (missing parts from reference TRBV5-4 and TRBJ2-7): ETGVTQSPTHLIKTRGQQVTLRCSSQSGHNTVSWYQQALGQGPQFIFQYYREEENGRGNFPPRFSGLQFPNYSSELNVNALELDDSALYLCASSRDQGYEQYFGPGTRLTVT.

The CDR3 DNA reads TGCGCCAGCAGCCAAGGTACAGGGGGTGCCGGTCCCCGCACAGATACGCAGTATTTT. It codes for CASSQGTGGAGPRTDTQYF. The V gene is TRBV4-3, the J gene TRBJ2-3, with 8 bases that match TRBD1. Trimming cost V 1 base and J 1 base; bases outside gene matches: 13. The CDR3 totals 19 residues. The germline gives CDR1 LGHNA, CDR2 YSLEER.

V is TRBV5-1 and J is TRBJ2-2; 9 bases map to TRBD1. The CDR3 totals 16 residues. Germline CDR1 SGHRS, CDR2 YFSETQ. V was clipped by 3 bases and J by 4 bases; unmatched bases: 7. The CDR3 here is CASSYGQGMGTGELFF. Here the CDR3 DNA reads TGCGCCAGCAGCTACGGACAGGGGATGGGCACCGGGGAGCTGTTTTTT.

The chain has TRBV9 and TRBJ1-1, with TRBD1 matching 10 bases. The CDR3 is 15 amino acids. With V trimmed by 0 bases and J by 3 bases, 2 bases remained unmatched. Germline assignment: CDR1 SGDLS and CDR2 YYNGEE. CDR3 in amino acids: CASSVEDRGYTEAFF. In DNA form, the CDR3 reads TGTGCCAGCAGCGTAGAGGACAGGGGGTACACTGAAGCTTTCTTT. The variable domain in full, completed from reference TRBV9 and TRBJ1-1, reads DSGVTQTPKHLITATGQRVTLRCSPRSGDLSVYWYQQSLDQGLQFLIQYYNGEERAKGNILERFSAQQFPDLHSELNLSSLELGDSALYFCASSVEDRGYTEAFFGQGTRLTVV.

The chain employs TRBV7-2 and TRBJ2-1; 12 bases map to TRBD2. V was pared by 5 bases and J by 7 bases, with 3 bases of the junction left unmatched. Looked up from germline, CDR1 is SGHTA and CDR2 is FQGNSA. There are 14 residues in the CDR3. The CDR3 DNA reads TGTGCCAGCAGCCGACTAGCGGGAGTGAATGAGCAGTTCTTC. Protein: CASSRLAGVNEQFF.

J is TRBJ2-5 and V is TRBV2; 8 nucleotides align to TRBD1. The DNA end is a closer match to TRBJ2-7, so the J assignment may be wrong. Germline V gene data show CDR1 as SNHLY and CDR2 as FYNNEI. This CDR3 contains 14 residues. In nucleotides, the CDR3 is TGTGCCAGCAGGGAGACAGGGGCCACCTACGAGCAGTACTTC. It specifies CASRETGATYEQYF.

The gene calls are TRBV2 and TRBJ1-1; D is unresolved. There are 11 residues in the CDR3. Trimming pared 3 bases from V and 8 bases from J, leaving 7 bases between. Germline V CDR1 and CDR2: SNHLY, FYNNEI. The CDR3 reads CASSDTIEAFF. The CDR3 DNA follows: TGTGCCAGCAGTGACACTATCGAAGCTTTCTTT.

The V and J genes are TRBV18 and TRBJ1-2; TRBD1 matches 9 bases. Germline V gene data show CDR1 as KGHSH and CDR2 as LQKENI. CDR3 length: 15 residues. The V segment lost 0 bases and the J segment 6 bases; nucleotides outside the gene matches: 5. This CDR3 is CASSPPGTGNDGYTF. The CDR3 coding sequence is TGTGCCAGCTCACCACCCGGGACAGGGAACGATGGCTACACCTTC.

The genes are TRBV5-6 and TRBJ2-2; 9 bases fit TRBD1. CDR1 is SGHDT and CDR2 is YYEEEE in the germline V gene. After removal of 4 bases from V and 1 base from J, the junction contained 5 bases not matched to a gene. The CDR3 contains 16 residues. The CDR3 sequence is CASSLLGQGNTGELFF. CDR3 coding DNA: TGTGCCAGCAGCCTCCTGGGACAGGGGAACACCGGGGAGCTGTTTTTT. The complete variable domain, with remaining parts taken from reference TRBV5-6 and TRBJ2-2, reads DAGVTQSPTHLIKTRGQQVTLRCSPKSGHDTVSWYQQALGQGPQFIFQYYEEEERQRGNFPDRFSGHQFPNYSSELNVNALLLGDSALYLCASSLLGQGNTGELFFGEGSRLTVL.

The rearrangement joins TRBV19 to TRBJ1-1; D may be TRBD1 (6 bases). The length of the CDR3 is 15 residues. Per germline, CDR1 LNHDA and CDR2 SQIVND (reference sequence). V dropped 3 bases and J dropped 1 base, with 12 bases sitting between them. This CDR3 reads CASSIPGTTNTEAFF. The CDR3 DNA is TGTGCCAGTAGTATCCCCGGGACAACGAACACTGAAGCTTTCTTT.

V and J are TRBV7-9 and TRBJ2-2; 7 bases align to TRBD1. The CDR3 sequence is 16 residues long. V gave up 2 bases and J gave up 4 bases; unmatched junction bases: 7. In germline, CDR1 is SEHNR, CDR2 FQNEAQ (reference sequence). The CDR3 sequence is CASSLRGGAVTGELFF. The CDR3 DNA reads as TGTGCCAGCAGCTTAAGAGGGGGCGCCGTCACCGGGGAGCTGTTTTTT.

This chain connects TRBV5-4 to TRBJ2-7; weak D call: TRBD1 (5 bases). Germline V gene sequence: CDR1 SGHNT, CDR2 YYREEE (reference sequence). The V end was cut by 2 bases, the J end by 4 bases, with 13 bases between. The CDR3 runs 14 residues. CDR3 protein: CASSLGGALYEQYF. DNA of the CDR3: TGTGCCAGCAGCTTAGGTGGGGCTTTGTACGAGCAGTACTTC.

V and J are TRBV29-1 and TRBJ2-1; a weak D match, TRBD2 (5 bases). V was shortened by 1 base and J by 3 bases, with 10 bases between the two germline ends. This CDR3 is 14 amino acids long. Germline V gene lookup returns CDR1 SQVTM and CDR2 ANQGSEA. The CDR3 bases are TGCAGCGTTGAAGCTCTAGCATACTACAATGAGCAGTTCTTC. Amino acids: CSVEALAYYNEQFF.

The J gene is TRBJ2-1, the V gene TRBV5-1, with 10 bases matching TRBD2. The CDR3 totals 18 residues. Unmatched junction bases numbered 7, after V lost 0 bases and J lost 1 base. Per the germline V gene, CDR1 is SGHRS and CDR2 is YFSETQ. The CDR3 loop reads CASSLVSSGGTSYNEQFF. For the CDR3, the DNA is TGCGCCAGCAGCTTGGTCAGTAGCGGGGGGACATCCTACAATGAGCAGTTCTTC. The whole variable domain, filled in from reference TRBV5-1 and TRBJ2-1, reads KAGVTQTPRYLIKTRGQQVTLSCSPISGHRSVSWYQQTPGQGLQFLFEYFSETQRNKGNFPGRFSGRQFSNSRSEMNVSTLELGDSALYLCASSLVSSGGTSYNEQFFGPGTRLTVL.

This CDR3 is CASSQAGADTQYF. The CDR3 DNA reads as TGCGCCAGCAGCCAAGCGGGAGCAGATACGCAGTATTTT. The J gene is TRBJ2-3, the V gene TRBV4-3; a weak D match, TRBD2 (6 bases). The germline CDR1 and CDR2 sequences are LGHNA and YSLEER. Trimming took off 1 base at V and 4 bases at J, with 6 bases between the two ends. The CDR3 contains 13 residues.

This chain joins TRBV7-9 and TRBJ1-3, with TRBD1 matching over 10 bases. Per the germline V gene, CDR1 is SEHNR and CDR2 is FQNEAQ (reference sequence). CDR3 length equals 15 residues. The J segment lost 2 bases and the V segment lost 4 bases, leaving 2 bases of the junction unmatched. CDR3 in amino acids: CASSYGQGAGNTIYF. Written as DNA, the CDR3 is TGTGCCAGCAGCTACGGACAGGGGGCTGGAAACACCATATATTTT.

V is TRBV6-5 and J is TRBJ2-5, with 10 bases aligning to TRBD1. Trimming removed 8 bases from V and 5 bases from J; junction bases left unmatched: 11. CDR3 length: 15 amino acids. The germline V gene has CDR1 MNHEY and CDR2 SVGAGI. In DNA, the CDR3 is TGTGCCAGCGGGGACAGGGGTCTAGCGCGTGAGACCCAGTACTTC. It yields the protein CASGDRGLARETQYF.

The rearrangement uses TRBV15 and TRBJ2-7, with TRBD2 matching 7 bases. The CDR3 is made up of 16 amino acids. Germline CDR1 LNHNV, CDR2 YYDKDF (reference sequence). J gave up 0 bases and V 9 bases, and 14 bases lay outside the gene matches. CDR3 DNA: TGTGCCACGAGAGGTTGGGGGGGGGACGGCTCCTACGAGCAGTACTTC. Encoded protein: CATRGWGGDGSYEQYF.

This chain joins TRBV7-6 and TRBJ1-1; TRBD1 agrees at 10 bases. The length of the CDR3 is 17 residues. In germline, CDR1 is SGHVS, CDR2 FNYEAQ. The trim removed 5 bases at V and 5 bases at J, leaving 14 bases unmatched. DNA of the CDR3: TGTGCCAGCAGCCGCCTCCCACTGACAGGGGGCATGACTGAAGCTTTCTTT. It codes for CASSRLPLTGGMTEAFF.

The CDR3 is CAWSGTGYGYTF. As DNA, the CDR3 is TGTGCCTGGAGTGGGACAGGCTATGGCTACACCTTC. This rearrangement joins TRBV30 to TRBJ1-2; 7 bases are a match to TRBD1. Trimming cost V 1 base and J 4 bases; bases outside gene matches: 0. Germline V gene data show CDR1 as GTSNPN and CDR2 as SVGIG (reference sequence). The CDR3 contains 12 residues.

The genes are TRBV5-1 and TRBJ1-1; D gene unclear. Trimming pared 0 bases from V and 2 bases from J, leaving 8 bases between. The length of the CDR3 is 14 residues. Per germline, CDR1 SGHRS and CDR2 YFSETQ. CDR3 nucleotide sequence: TGCGCCAGCAGCTTGGCGCACAGCAACACTGAAGCTTTCTTT. Its protein product is CASSLAHSNTEAFF.